These 28 T cell receptor beta chains were sequenced from one sample in a study of cytomegalovirus exposure and HLA in healthy donors. Primers included in the PCR were 60 Vbeta and 13 Jbeta primers. TCRdb keeps only in-frame clones here, not all; method: immunoSEQ multiplex PCR. The sample consists of roughly 190,000 clones, under 85% of them appearing once. The sequencing sample was made of PBMCs. These receptors originate from a woman between 45 and 65 years old in good health and CMV-seropositive.

This clone was picked up one time. The CDR3 DNA reads as TGTGCCAGCAGTGAACCAGGGACAGCTCGAGCGAACACTGAAGCTTTCTTT. It translates to CASSEPGTARANTEAFF. This sequence joins TRBV25-1 and TRBJ1-1, with 7 bases aligning to TRBD1. V lost 2 bases to trimming and J lost 1 base; unmatched junction nucleotides: 10. This CDR3 spans 17 amino acids. The germline V gene encodes CDR1 MGHDK and CDR2 SYGVNS.

CDR3 residues: CASSIGMRNTEAFF. The CDR3, as DNA: TGTGCCAGTAGTATAGGCATGAGGAACACTGAAGCTTTCTTT. The rearrangement joins TRBV19 to TRBJ1-1; no definite D call. Between the trimmed V and J ends, which lost 1 base and 1 base, there was a span of 7 bases. Germline V gene lookup returns CDR1 LNHDA and CDR2 SQIVND (reference sequence). The CDR3 spans 14 residues.

This chain links TRBV5-1 with TRBJ2-1, with D possibly matching TRBD2 (6 bases). The V gene lost 5 bases and the J gene lost 5 bases, with 14 bases spanning the gap. The CDR3 length is 14 residues. Per the germline V gene, CDR1 is SGHRS and CDR2 is YFSETQ. CDR3 bases: TGCGCCAGCAGTATCCGGGAGTCGAACAATGAGCAGTTCTTC. Encoded protein: CASSIRESNNEQFF.

This clone turned up a few times. V and J are TRBV7-2 and TRBJ2-5; 14 nucleotides align to TRBD2. The J segment lost 5 bases and the V segment lost 5 bases, leaving 7 bases of the junction unmatched. CDR3 size: 16 residues. Germline V gene sequence: CDR1 SGHTA, CDR2 FQGNSA. CDR3 sequence reads: CASSEGRTSGGETQYF. CDR3 DNA: TGTGCCAGCAGCGAAGGCCGGACTAGCGGGGGGGAGACCCAGTACTTC. Full variable domain (remainder filled in from reference TRBV7-2 and TRBJ2-5): GAGVSQSPSNKVTEKGKDVELRCDPISGHTALYWYRQSLGQGLEFLIYFQGNSAPDKSGLPSDRFSAERTGGSVSTLTIQRTQQEDSAVYLCASSEGRTSGGETQYFGPGTRLLVL.

The chain uses TRBV19 and TRBJ1-6; no definite D call. Germline V gives CDR1 LNHDA, CDR2 SQIVND (reference sequence). Trimming cost V 7 bases and J 9 bases, with 19 bases left between them. This CDR3 spans 15 amino acids. CDR3 region: CASTPGVTLGSPLHF. The CDR3 DNA follows: TGTGCCAGTACCCCCGGGGTAACCCTTGGTTCACCCCTCCACTTT.

The V call is TRBV7-9, the J call TRBJ1-1; D unresolved. Trimming took 5 bases from V and 12 from J, leaving 19 bases between them. The CDR3 consists of 13 residues. Per the germline V gene, CDR1 is SEHNR and CDR2 is FQNEAQ (reference sequence). The CDR3 coding sequence is TGTGCCAGCAGCCACTCAGGAGCGGATTTTCCTTTCTTT. Its protein product is CASSHSGADFPFF.

This clone was found a few times. This chain uses TRBV6-1 with TRBJ2-7, with D possibly TRBD1 on 5 matching bases. V lost 5 bases and J 0 bases, leaving 11 bases between the germline ends. The CDR3 consists of 14 residues. Germline values: CDR1 MNHNS, CDR2 SASEGT. The CDR3 sequence is CASSYSTDSYEQYF. The DNA for the CDR3 is TGTGCCAGCAGTTATTCGACAGACTCCTACGAGCAGTACTTC.

As for this clone: Other DNA sequences in the same sample also yield this CDR3. The chain recombines TRBV6-5 with TRBJ1-5, with TRBD1 matching 8 bases. The V gene's germline CDR1 is MNHEY and CDR2 SVGAGI. This CDR3 spans 15 amino acids. With 5 bases clipped from V and 1 base from J, the junction kept 4 bases outside the gene matches. The CDR3 loop reads CASSRQGLSNQPQHF. For the CDR3, the DNA is TGTGCCAGCAGTCGACAGGGGCTAAGCAATCAGCCCCAGCATTTT.

The chain uses TRBV14 and TRBJ2-3, with 8 bases lining up with TRBD2. Trimming removed 0 bases from V and 2 bases from J; junction bases left unmatched: 10. The germline V gene encodes CDR1 SGHDN and CDR2 FVKESK. This CDR3 spans 18 amino acids. The CDR3 reads CASSQDYPLAVFTDTQYF. The CDR3 DNA follows: TGTGCCAGCAGCCAAGATTACCCACTAGCGGTTTTCACAGATACGCAGTATTTT.

The chain links TRBV30 to TRBJ1-1, with 7 bases lining up with TRBD1. The V segment lost 0 bases and the J segment 7 bases; nucleotides outside the gene matches: 11. Germline V gives CDR1 GTSNPN, CDR2 SVGIG (reference sequence). This CDR3 region has 15 residues. The CDR3 loop reads CAWSVIGTDGVEAFF. In DNA form, the CDR3 reads TGTGCCTGGAGTGTAATTGGGACAGACGGTGTTGAAGCTTTCTTT.

This clone was recorded a few times. The rearrangement joins TRBV18 to TRBJ2-3; weak D call: TRBD1 (5 bases). The CDR3 loop spans 16 amino acids. The germline V and J ends were trimmed by 0 bases and 5 bases, with 15 bases remaining between them. CDR1 and CDR2 (germline): KGHSH, LQKENI. The DNA of the CDR3 is TGTGCCAGCTCACCACCGGAAGGGGCGTATGGAGATACGCAGTATTTT. It encodes CASSPPEGAYGDTQYF.

This clone was seen only a few times. This chain uses TRBV29-1 with TRBJ1-1; D ambiguous. This CDR3 is 14 amino acids long. The ends were cut back, 3 bases at V and 0 bases at J, with 11 bases in the middle. Looked up from germline, CDR1 is SQVTM and CDR2 is ANQGSEA. CDR3 amino acids: CSVESLTLNTEAFF. In nucleotides, the CDR3 is TGCAGCGTTGAGTCTCTTACTCTGAACACTGAAGCTTTCTTT.

The table lists this clone with a few counts. V usage is TRBV7-6 and J usage is TRBJ1-1; tentative D call: TRBD1 (5 bases). V was pared by 1 base and J by 1 base, with 13 bases between. The CDR3 has 16 amino acids. In germline, CDR1 is SGHVS, CDR2 FNYEAQ. CDR3 amino acids: CASSLGMGRANTEAFF. CDR3 in DNA: TGTGCCAGCAGCTTAGGTATGGGCAGGGCGAACACTGAAGCTTTCTTT.

The V gene is TRBV6-5, the J gene TRBJ1-5; 8 positions match TRBD1. J gave up 1 base and V 6 bases, and 5 bases lay outside the gene matches. CDR1 and CDR2 (germline): MNHEY, SVGAGI. The CDR3 consists of 15 residues. The CDR3 DNA is TGTGCCAGCAGCCGGGACAGGATGAGCAATCAGCCCCAGCATTTT. It is translated as CASSRDRMSNQPQHF.

The rearrangement uses TRBV10-3 and TRBJ2-1; TRBD1 aligns across 9 bases. V shed 0 bases, J shed 9 bases, and the junction held 6 bases outside the gene matches. Per germline, CDR1 ENHRY and CDR2 SYGVKD. The CDR3 length is 15 residues. The CDR3 sequence: CAISESTGGKIEQFF. In DNA form, the CDR3 reads TGTGCCATCAGTGAGTCGACAGGGGGAAAAATTGAGCAGTTCTTC.

Here the CDR3 reads CASSLRQGVNVLTF. As DNA, the CDR3 is TGCGCCAGCAGCTTGAGACAGGGCGTCAACGTCCTGACTTTC. The chain recombines TRBV5-1 with TRBJ2-6; 7 positions match TRBD1. The CDR3 runs to 14 residues. V shed 1 base and J 9 bases; nucleotides not matched to a gene: 4. From germline, CDR1 is SGHRS and CDR2 YFSETQ.

This clone was detected a few times. The chain links TRBV6-1 to TRBJ2-7; TRBD1 agrees at 9 bases. The CDR3 is 14 amino acids. Germline V gene data show CDR1 as MNHNS and CDR2 as SASEGT. V lost 8 bases and J lost 9; bases outside the gene matches: 14. CDR3 region: CASGHRGRNGRQYF. CDR3 sequence (DNA): TGTGCCAGCGGACACAGGGGGCGGAATGGGAGGCAGTACTTC.

This chain connects TRBV18 to TRBJ1-3; possible D gene TRBD1, 5 bases. The germline gives CDR1 KGHSH, CDR2 LQKENI. The V and J ends lost 0 bases and 5 bases respectively, with 11 bases between them. The CDR3 covers 15 residues. For the CDR3, the DNA is TGTGCCAGCTCACCACCGAGCGACAGACGAAACACCATATATTTT. It encodes CASSPPSDRRNTIYF.

The chain recombines TRBV18 with TRBJ2-3; 8 bases map to TRBD1. The ends lost 4 bases at V and 5 bases at J; junction bases unmatched: 2. There are 13 residues in the CDR3. Germline V gives CDR1 KGHSH, CDR2 LQKENI. CDR3 protein: CASSLDRGDTQYF. For the CDR3, the DNA is TGTGCCAGCTCACTCGACAGGGGAGATACGCAGTATTTT.

The chain is built from TRBV27 and TRBJ1-2; the D gene is possibly TRBD1 (5 bases). V dropped 6 bases and J dropped 7 bases, with 24 bases sitting between them. CDR1 and CDR2 (germline): MNHEY, SMNVEV (reference sequence). CDR3 length: 16 residues. The CDR3 DNA reads as TGTGCCAGCAGGTCGGTAACGAGGGACTTTAGAATTGGCTACACCTTC. Residues: CASRSVTRDFRIGYTF.

Written as DNA, the CDR3 is TGTGCCAGTAGTATTAAGGGGACAGGGAAGTCCGGGGAGCTGTTTTTT. This gives the protein CASSIKGTGKSGELFF. This chain links TRBV19 with TRBJ2-2; TRBD1 agrees at 9 bases. Per germline, CDR1 LNHDA and CDR2 SQIVND (reference sequence). Losses at the gene ends were 3 bases for V and 6 bases for J; bases not matched to a gene: 8. CDR3 length: 16 residues.

The chain uses TRBV6-1 and TRBJ2-5, with D possibly TRBD1 on 6 matching bases. The J call may be incorrect, as the DNA end agrees better with TRBJ2-7. This CDR3 comprises 15 residues. CDR1 MNHNS and CDR2 SASEGT come from the germline V gene. This CDR3 is CASRRQAFSPYEQYF. CDR3 DNA: TGTGCCAGCAGGAGACAGGCCTTTTCTCCCTACGAGCAGTACTTC.

J is TRBJ1-3 and V is TRBV18, with 9 bases fitting TRBD1. Unmatched junction bases numbered 12, after V lost 6 bases and J lost 0 bases. This CDR3 has 18 amino acids. Germline CDR1 is KGHSH and CDR2 is LQKENI. The CDR3 DNA is TGTGCCAGCTCTCTCGCCGTGGGACAGGGAAGCTCTGGAAACACCATATATTTT. Its protein product is CASSLAVGQGSSGNTIYF.

This clone appeared a single time. This chain joins TRBV6-5 and TRBJ2-7; maybe TRBD2 (6 bases). Deletions cut 0 bases from V and 3 bases from J, with 6 bases between. The CDR3 runs 13 residues. Germline values: CDR1 MNHEY, CDR2 SVGAGI. CDR3 nucleotides: TGTGCCAGCAGTTACTCAGCGGGCTACGAGCAGTACTTC. Translation: CASSYSAGYEQYF.

The chain carries TRBV7-9 and TRBJ1-1, with 8 bases matching TRBD1. The CDR3 totals 14 residues. Unmatched junction bases numbered 12, after V lost 5 bases and J lost 10 bases. The germline gives CDR1 SEHNR, CDR2 FQNEAQ (reference sequence). The CDR3 coding sequence is TGTGCCAGCAGCCGAGTTCAGGGGGCGATGACAGCTTTCTTT. Amino acid sequence: CASSRVQGAMTAFF.

The chain couples TRBV4-3 to TRBJ1-2, with D unresolved. The V end was cut by 0 bases, the J end by 3 bases, with 8 bases between. The CDR3 extends over 14 amino acids. Germline V lookup: CDR1 LGHNA, CDR2 YSLEER. The CDR3 region is CASSQDQRHYGYTF. The CDR3, as DNA: TGCGCCAGCAGCCAAGATCAGAGGCACTATGGCTACACCTTC.

In this sample, this clone turned up once. The V call is TRBV28, the J call TRBJ2-2, with a weak D call TRBD2 (6 bases). This CDR3 has 15 amino acids. In germline, CDR1 is MDHEN, CDR2 SYDVKM. Trimming took off 2 bases at V and 3 bases at J, with 10 bases between the two ends. CDR3 loop: CASSLQRAHTGELFF. As DNA, the CDR3 is TGTGCCAGCAGTTTACAGCGGGCCCACACCGGGGAGCTGTTTTTT. Full variable domain (missing parts from reference TRBV28 and TRBJ2-2): DVKVTQSSRYLVKRTGEKVFLECVQDMDHENMFWYRQDPGLGLRLIYFSYDVKMKEKGDIPEGYSVSREKKERFSLILESASTNQTSMYLCASSLQRAHTGELFFGEGSRLTVL.

J is TRBJ1-1 and V is TRBV28; 9 bases agree with TRBD1. The CDR3 length is 15 residues. J lost 2 bases, V lost 3 bases, and 4 bases had no gene match. CDR1 and CDR2 from the germline V gene are MDHEN and SYDVKM. The CDR3 protein is CASSLRDRVNTEAFF. The CDR3 DNA follows: TGTGCCAGCAGTTTGCGGGACAGGGTAAACACTGAAGCTTTCTTT.